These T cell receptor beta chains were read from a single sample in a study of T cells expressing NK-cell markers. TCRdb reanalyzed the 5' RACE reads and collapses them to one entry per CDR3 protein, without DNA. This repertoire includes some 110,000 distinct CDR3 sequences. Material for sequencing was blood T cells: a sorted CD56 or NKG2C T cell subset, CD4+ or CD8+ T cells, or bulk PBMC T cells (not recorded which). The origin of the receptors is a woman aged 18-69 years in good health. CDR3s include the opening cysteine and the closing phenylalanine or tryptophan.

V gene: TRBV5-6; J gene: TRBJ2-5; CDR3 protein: CASMGGETQYF
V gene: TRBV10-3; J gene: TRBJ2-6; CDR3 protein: CAISDGTGGISGANVLTF
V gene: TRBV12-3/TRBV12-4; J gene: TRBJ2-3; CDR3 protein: CASSWAGGGPTDTQYF
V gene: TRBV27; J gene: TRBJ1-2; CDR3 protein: CASSSGTGVGYGYTF
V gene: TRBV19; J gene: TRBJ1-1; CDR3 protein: CASKLGITEAFF
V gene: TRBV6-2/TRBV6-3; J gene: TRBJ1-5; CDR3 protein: CASSPEFNQPQHF
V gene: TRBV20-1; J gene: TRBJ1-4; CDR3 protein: CSARDLSGTLNEKLFF
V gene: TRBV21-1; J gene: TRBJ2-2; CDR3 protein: CATWWDRNTGELFF
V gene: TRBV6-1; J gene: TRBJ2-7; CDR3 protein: CASSEGTGSGEQYF
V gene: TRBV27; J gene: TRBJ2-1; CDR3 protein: CASSPPPDVRGGNEQFF
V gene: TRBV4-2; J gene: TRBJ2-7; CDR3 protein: CASSQDMGVGEQYF